This T cell receptor (beta chain) was observed in a study of T cell responses to AZD1222 COVID-19 vaccine. Findings and caveats of the study: Repertoire sampling occurred only after the peak T cell response. Reports say nearly half of spike-specific TCRs go after unmutated variant regions.

To note about this clone: What it binds is not known.

Generated by immunoSEQ multiplex PCR, the TCRdb table keeps only in-frame clones and is missing some. In the table there are about 54,000 clones, roughly nine tenths of which are singletons. Material: peripheral blood, obtained 28 days after the second AZD1222 dose. This clonotype was obtained from an adult who received the AZD1222 COVID-19 vaccine.

DNA of the CDR3: TGTGCCACCGGAGACAACTCCTACGAGCAGTACTTC. This codes for CATGDNSYEQYF. This sequence joins TRBV24-1 and TRBJ2-7; D remains unclear. The ends were cut back, 9 bases at V and 0 bases at J, with 8 bases in the middle. The germline V gene encodes CDR1 KGHDR and CDR2 SFDVKD. The CDR3 is 12 residues long.